One sample yielded the 3 T cell receptor beta chains listed below, sequenced in a study of blood T cell repertoires in COVID-19. The protocol was immunoSEQ multiplex PCR, while the TCRdb copy is restricted to in-frame clones and leaves out a portion. Of a few hundred thousand clones listed, approximately 81% are singletons. Sequenced: peripheral blood. Receptors originate from a woman under 30 with acute or convalescent COVID-19.

V usage is TRBV6-6 and J usage is TRBJ1-5; tentatively, D is TRBD1 (5 bases). The V end lost 4 bases, the J end lost 2 bases, and 9 bases lay between the germline ends. Germline V gene sequence: CDR1 MNHNY, CDR2 SVGAGI (reference sequence). The CDR3 consists of 14 residues. The CDR3 loop is CASSFWGGNQPQHF. CDR3 sequence (DNA): TGTGCCAGCAGTTTTTGGGGGGGCAATCAGCCCCAGCATTTT.

V is TRBV27 and J is TRBJ2-3, with 9 bases lining up with TRBD1. The CDR3 length is 16 residues. Germline V CDR1 and CDR2: MNHEY, SMNVEV (reference sequence). V shed 5 bases, J shed 0 bases, and the junction held 6 bases outside the gene matches. The CDR3 nucleotides read TGTGCCAGCAGTCCAAGGACAGGGGCTAGCACAGATACGCAGTATTTT. Encoded protein: CASSPRTGASTDTQYF.

This clone was picked up one time. The chain uses TRBV6-5 and TRBJ1-6; TRBD1 agrees at 10 bases. Looked up from germline, CDR1 is MNHEY and CDR2 is SVGAGI. V was pared by 4 bases and J by 9 bases, with 9 bases of the junction left unmatched. This CDR3 region has 16 residues. The CDR3 sequence is CASSLTGGPEGSPLHF. The CDR3 DNA reads as TGTGCCAGCAGTTTGACAGGGGGCCCCGAGGGTTCACCCCTCCACTTT.